This is a list of T cell receptor beta chains from one sample in a study of beta chain features in type 1 diabetes. Profiled with immunoSEQ multiplex PCR; TCRdb holds only in-frame clones, not every one. The sample carries 60,000 or so clones, roughly three fifths recorded once. Sequences were obtained from Tregs from blood. The receptor set was obtained from a woman aged 18-35 years in good health. Each CDR3 is given with its conserved first and last residue. A D gene is named only where the DNA matches it firmly. Clone size is shown for a subset of rows, as once, few, many or a class of expanded clone.

NA	NA	TRBV10-2	TRBJ2-1	TGCGCCAGCAGTGCGGCGGACGGCGGGAATGAGCAGTTCTTC	CASSAADGGNEQFF
NA	NA	TRBV4-1	TRBJ2-6	TGCGCCAGCAGCCCCAGCCCGGGACACTATACTGGGGCCAACGTCCTGACTTTC	CASSPSPGHYTGANVLTF
NA	NA	TRBV7-2	TRBJ1-1	TGTGCCAGCAGCCCCTCGGAGAGTAGCACTGAAGCTTTCTTT	CASSPSESSTEAFF
NA	NA	TRBV7-2	TRBJ2-5	TGTGCCAGCAGCTTAGGCCGGTGGGAGACCCAGTACTTC	CASSLGRWETQYF
NA	NA	TRBV4-1	TRBJ1-1	TGCGCCAGCAGCCCAGGTTGGGCATTTCCAGGAGGAGCTTTCTTT	CASSPGWAFPGGAFF
NA	NA	TRBV6-5	TRBJ2-7	TGTGCCAGCAGCTCCTCAGATTCCTACGAGCAGTACTTC	CASSSSDSYEQYF
NA	NA	TRBV7-9	TRBJ2-6	TGTGCCAGCAGCCGGACAAATTCTGGGGCCAACGTCCTGACTTTC	CASSRTNSGANVLTF
NA	NA	TRBV29-1	TRBJ1-2	TGCAGCGTTGTACGGGAAGGGGGTAACTATGGCTACACCTTC	CSVVREGGNYGYTF
NA	NA	TRBV7-2	TRBJ2-3	TGTGCCAGCAGCTTAGACAGGGCGGATACGCAGTATTTT	CASSLDRADTQYF
TRBD2	NA	TRBV19	TRBJ2-5	TGTGCCAGTAGTCTCGGGACTAGCGGGTTGGGTTTAGGAACCCAGTACTTC	CASSLGTSGLGLGTQYF
NA	NA	TRBV9	TRBJ2-5	TGTGCCAGCAGCCCGGGTCCGCAAGAGACCCAGTACTTC	CASSPGPQETQYF
TRBD2	NA	TRBV7-6	TRBJ2-3	TGTGCCAGCAGCCCGGGACTAGCGGGAGGGACAGATACGCAGTATTTT	CASSPGLAGGTDTQYF
NA	NA	TRBV7-8	TRBJ2-3	TGTGCCAGCAGGTTCGGGTTCACAGATACGCAGTATTTT	CASRFGFTDTQYF
NA	NA	TRBV19	TRBJ1-1	TGTGCCAGTAGTATTGGGAGAAGCACTGAAGCTTTCTTT	CASSIGRSTEAFF
TRBD2	NA	TRBV5-1	TRBJ2-2	TGCGCCAGCAGCTACGGGGGGGCCGGCACCGGGGAGCTGTTTTTT	CASSYGGAGTGELFF
NA	once	TRBV18	TRBJ2-7	TGTGCCAGCTCACACAGGGAAGGACCCTACGAGCAGTACTTC	CASSHREGPYEQYF
NA	NA	TRBV29-1	TRBJ1-2	TGCAGCGTTGGCGGGATCCATGGAGGCTATGGCTACACCTTC	CSVGGIHGGYGYTF
NA	NA	TRBV7-8	TRBJ1-1	TGTGCCAGCAGCCTAAGTTGGGTCAGGGGCTCCCCTAGGAACACTGAAGCTTTCTTT	CASSLSWVRGSPRNTEAFF
NA	medium-sized	TRBV7-2	TRBJ1-1	TGTGCCAGCAGCTTAGGCGGGGGATGGTTGAACACTGAAGCTTTCTTT	CASSLGGGWLNTEAFF
TRBD1	NA	TRBV29-1	TRBJ2-7	TGCAGCGTTAGGCAGGGGGCGCGGCGCGAGCAGTACTTC	CSVRQGARREQYF
NA	NA	TRBV5-1	TRBJ1-2	TGCGCCAGCAGAGTCGGCAGGGAGGACTATGGCTACACCTTC	CASRVGREDYGYTF
TRBD1	NA	TRBV19	TRBJ2-1	TGTGCCAGTAGCCCTTCAGGGGGTGGGAGCTACAATGAGCAGTTCTTC	CASSPSGGGSYNEQFF
NA	few	TRBV27	TRBJ2-2	TGTGCCAGCAGTTTCTTAGTTAACACCGGGGAGCTGTTTTTT	CASSFLVNTGELFF
NA	once	TRBV7-2	TRBJ2-1	TGTGCCAGCAGCCAGAACAGGGCGTACAATGAGCAGTTCTTC	CASSQNRAYNEQFF
NA	NA	TRBV9	TRBJ1-2	TGTGCCAGCAGCGTCGCCACAGGGAGAGGTGGCTACACCTTC	CASSVATGRGGYTF
NA	few	TRBV7-9	TRBJ2-3	TGTGCCAGCAGCGTAGGTAACGCGGGGCTCACAGATACGCAGTATTTT	CASSVGNAGLTDTQYF
TRBD1	NA	TRBV7-9	TRBJ1-1	TGTGCCAGCAGCTATCGGACAGGGGGGACTGAAGCTTTCTTT	CASSYRTGGTEAFF
NA	NA	TRBV6-1	TRBJ1-2	TGTGCCAGCAGGTCTGGATCCAGGGATAACTATGGCTACACCTTC	CASRSGSRDNYGYTF
NA	few	TRBV29-1	TRBJ2-7	TGCAGCGTTGAGGTACAGCAGTCCTACGAGCAGTACTTC	CSVEVQQSYEQYF
NA	NA	TRBV18	TRBJ2-3	TGTGCCAGCTCACCGGACAGGGGAATAGCGGGAGATCAGTTTTACCGCACAGATACGCAGTATTTT	CASSPDRGIAGDQFYRTDTQYF
TRBD1	few	TRBV7-2	TRBJ2-2	TGTGCCAGCAGCTTAAACAGGGGGCGACCGAGCACCGGGGAGCTGTTTTTT	CASSLNRGRPSTGELFF
NA	NA	TRBV9	TRBJ2-7	TGTGCCAGCAGCGAGCAGGGTCTTCCCTCCTACGAGCAGTACTTC	CASSEQGLPSYEQYF
NA	NA	TRBV11-2	TRBJ1-1	TGTGCCAGCAGCTTAGATTGGGCCGCTGAAGCTTTCTTT	CASSLDWAAEAFF
NA	NA	TRBV5-1	TRBJ1-2	TGCGCCAGCAGCTTAAGCGACGGGGATGCTAACTATGGCTACACCTTC	CASSLSDGDANYGYTF
TRBD1	NA	TRBV30	TRBJ1-5	TGTGCCTGGAGTATAAATACCGGGACAGGAAGCAATCAGCCCCAGCATTTT	CAWSINTGTGSNQPQHF
NA	NA	TRBV27	TRBJ2-3	TGTGCCAGCAGTTTATTTCCCTCGGTATCAGATACGCAGTATTTT	CASSLFPSVSDTQYF
NA	few	TRBV19	TRBJ1-5	TGTGCCAGTAGTGTAGAGGTGGGGGGGTTCCGCAATCAGCCCCAGCATTTT	CASSVEVGGFRNQPQHF
TRBD2	NA	TRBV4-1	TRBJ2-7	TGCGCCAGCAGCCCATTCTCCGGGACTAGCGGGGGCTCCTACGAGCAGTACTTC	CASSPFSGTSGGSYEQYF
NA	NA	TRBV7-2	TRBJ2-7	TGTGCCAGCAGCGCAGACCTGAGGGTCTCCTACGAGCAGTACTTC	CASSADLRVSYEQYF
NA	NA	TRBV6-1	TRBJ1-1	TGTGCCAGCAGTGAGCTGACAGCAAACACTGAAGCTTTCTTT	CASSELTANTEAFF
TRBD1	NA	TRBV2	TRBJ1-5	TGTGCCAGCAGTAATACAGGGGTCAATCAGCCCCAGCATTTT	CASSNTGVNQPQHF